Reported below is one T cell receptor (beta chain). This record comes from a study of blood T cell repertoires in COVID-19. Study-wide background: The origin of the acute and convalescent COVID-19 samples was the United States, Italy and Spain. PBMCs, B-cell-depleted T cells, or T cells provided the cDNA or gDNA that made up the material.

V was pared by 3 bases and J by 2 bases, with 5 bases of the junction left unmatched. CDR3 length: 14 residues. The germline V gene encodes CDR1 SGDLS and CDR2 YYNGEE. In the authors' workflow: Reference gene primer amplification in the assay estimated nucleated cell counts. The method was immunoSEQ multiplex PCR; TCRdb's version includes in-frame clones alone and lacks a portion of them. D and trimming were read from the DNA, whereas the V and J calls and clone size are those reported in that table. The sample lists about 170,000 clones; approximately 91% were seen once. This sequence was found in a man aged 18 to 29 with COVID-19, enrolled during active disease. Sequencing input: peripheral blood. The gene calls are TRBV9 and TRBJ2-7; the match to TRBD2 covers 7 bases. CDR3 DNA sequence: TGTGCCAGCAGCGCGCTAGCGGAAGCCTACGAGCAGTACTTC. Its translation: CASSALAEAYEQYF.